This T cell receptor (beta chain) was retrieved from a study of Ad26.COV2.S vaccination and SARS-CoV-2 variants. Across the whole study: Donor was one of the participants in the Ad26.COV2.S arm of the COV1001 trial.

The V gene's germline CDR1 is MDHEN and CDR2 SYDVKM. V gave up 8 bases and J gave up 7 bases; unmatched junction bases: 8. This CDR3 has 15 residues. Study conclusions and caveats: Breadth of non-spike TCRs did not differ between vaccinees and placebo recipients.

Of note for this clone: Its antigen is undetermined.

TCRdb's table, derived via immunoSEQ multiplex PCR, lists solely in-frame clones and lacks some. The sample lists fewer than 400,000 clones, 70% to 90% occurring once. The treatment: roughly 19 received Ad26.COV2.S at low or high dose, single or two shots; 5 received placebo; per-sample allocation not given. Day 63 after the first injection of vaccine or placebo was the sampling time. A Boston donor was an adult aged 18-55 years. The sequence was collected from a person aged 18 to 65 who received the Ad26.COV2.S COVID-19 vaccine or a placebo. The V and J genes are TRBV28 and TRBJ2-1; 13 bases match TRBD2. The material sequenced was peripheral blood, taken in a trial of Ad26.COV2.S vaccine versus placebo. CDR3 sequence (DNA): TGTGCCAGCTTGGGGACTAGCGGGAATTTAAATGAGCAGTTCTTC. Amino acid sequence: CASLGTSGNLNEQFF.